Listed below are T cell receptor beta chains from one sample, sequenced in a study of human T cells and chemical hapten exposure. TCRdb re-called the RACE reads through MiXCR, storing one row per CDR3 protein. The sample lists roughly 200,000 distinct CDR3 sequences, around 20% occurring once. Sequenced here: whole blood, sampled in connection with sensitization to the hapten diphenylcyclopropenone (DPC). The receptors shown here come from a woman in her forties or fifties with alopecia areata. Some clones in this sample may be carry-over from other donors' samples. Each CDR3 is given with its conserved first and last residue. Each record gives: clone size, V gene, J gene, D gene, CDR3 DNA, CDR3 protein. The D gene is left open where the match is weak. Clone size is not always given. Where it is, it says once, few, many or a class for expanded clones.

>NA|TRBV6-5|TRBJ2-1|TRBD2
TGTGCCAGCATGTCCCCGGGACTAGCGGAAAACAATGAGCAGTTCTTC
CASMSPGLAENNEQFF
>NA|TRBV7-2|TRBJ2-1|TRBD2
TGTGCCAGCAGCCCTGACCAGGGACTAGTCTGGATCTTC
CASSPDQGLVWIF
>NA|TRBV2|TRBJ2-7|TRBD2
TGTGCCAGCTTTCTGGGAGGGCCCTCGGAGGAGCAGTACTTC
CASFLGGPSEEQYF
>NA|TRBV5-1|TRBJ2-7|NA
TGCGCCAGCGCCCCTGCGTCAGGGGCCTACGAGCAGTACTTC
CASAPASGAYEQYF
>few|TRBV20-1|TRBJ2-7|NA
TGCAGTGCCCCCCGGCGAGGTGGGGTTTACGAGCAGTACTTC
CSAPRRGGVYEQYF
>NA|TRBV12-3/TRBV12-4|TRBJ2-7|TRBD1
TGTGCCAGCAGTATGACAGGGTCATGGTACGAGCAGTACTTC
CASSMTGSWYEQYF
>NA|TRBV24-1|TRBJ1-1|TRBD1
TGTGCCACCGCTACCCACAGGGGGATGAACACTGAAGCTTTCTTT
CATATHRGMNTEAFF
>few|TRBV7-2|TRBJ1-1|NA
TGTGCCAGCAGCTTTAGGGTCGGGGGACAAGCTTTCTTT
CASSFRVGGQAFF
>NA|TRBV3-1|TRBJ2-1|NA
TGTGCCAGCAGCCAAGATCCGGGACGTTACAATGAGCAGTTCTTC
CASSQDPGRYNEQFF
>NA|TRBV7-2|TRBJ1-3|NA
TGTGCCAGCAGCTTAGTTGGGGCTTCTGGAAACACCATATATTTT
CASSLVGASGNTIYF
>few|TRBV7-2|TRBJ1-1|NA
TGTGCCAGCAGCTTCGGTTCAGGGCTGAACACTGAAGCTTTCTTT
CASSFGSGLNTEAFF